A single sample is the source of the 12 T cell receptor beta chains below, sequenced in a study of post-analysis software for immune sequencing data. Study-level findings and limits: Patients showed TRBV5-6, TRBV5-1 and TRBV20-1 among five TRBV segments more frequent than in controls.

The library was made from cDNA and included unique molecular identifiers. TCRdb passed the PCR reads through MiXCR, listing each CDR3 protein once. The sample has some 700,000 distinct CDR3 sequences, over 45% seen once. These receptors lack a known antigen. The sequenced material came from blood. Receptors were obtained from a girl aged 2 to 9 with multiple sclerosis.

This clonotype was picked up one time. The CDR3: CASSRGPGSGRAETQYF. CDR3 sequence (DNA): TGTGCCAGCAGCCGCGGCCCGGGGAGCGGGAGGGCTGAGACCCAGTACTTC. The genes are TRBV13 and TRBJ2-5; 10 bases line up with TRBD2. V was pared by 5 bases and J by 5 bases, with 14 bases of the junction left unmatched. CDR3 length equals 17 residues. Looked up from germline, CDR1 is PRHDT and CDR2 is FYEKMQ (reference sequence).

V usage is TRBV9 and J usage is TRBJ2-1; TRBD2 aligns across 8 bases. V lost 0 bases to trimming and J lost 10 bases; unmatched junction nucleotides: 3. The germline gives CDR1 SGDLS, CDR2 YYNGEE. This CDR3 is built from 13 residues. The CDR3, as DNA: TGTGCCAGCAGCGTAGCTCGCGGGGGGGAGCAGTTCTTC. This codes for CASSVARGGEQFF. The full variable domain, completed using reference TRBV9 and TRBJ2-1, is DSGVTQTPKHLITATGQRVTLRCSPRSGDLSVYWYQQSLDQGLQFLIQYYNGEERAKGNILERFSAQQFPDLHSELNLSSLELGDSALYFCASSVARGGEQFFGPGTRLTVL.

The rearrangement links TRBV29-1 to TRBJ2-1, with D possibly matching TRBD1 (6 bases). V was trimmed by 7 bases and J by 2 bases, leaving 15 bases between them. The CDR3 runs to 14 residues. Germline V gene data show CDR1 as SQVTM and CDR2 as ANQGSEA. CDR3: CSAEGGSPYNEQFF. CDR3 DNA: TGCAGCGCGGAAGGGGGTAGCCCCTACAATGAGCAGTTCTTC.

This chain links TRBV29-1 with TRBJ2-3, with 9 positions matching TRBD2. CDR1 is SQVTM and CDR2 is ANQGSEA in the germline V gene. The V gene end was trimmed by 1 base and the J gene end by 6 bases; junction bases not matched to a gene: 5. CDR3 size: 14 residues. CDR3 DNA: TGCAGCGTTGAAGGTAGACTAGCGGTGGATACGCAGTATTTT. Translated: CSVEGRLAVDTQYF.

The sample holds one count of this clonotype. The V and J genes are TRBV27 and TRBJ2-1, with 12 nucleotides matching TRBD1. The CDR3 length is 16 residues. Trimming at V came to 4 bases and at J to 8 bases, leaving 9 bases not matched to a gene. Germline-derived CDR1 and CDR2 are MNHEY and SMNVEV (reference sequence). CDR3 amino acids: CASSSSGTGGGDEQFF. The DNA for the CDR3 is TGTGCCAGCAGTTCATCCGGGACAGGGGGCGGGGATGAGCAGTTCTTC.

This clonotype came up once. This sequence joins TRBV16 and TRBJ2-3; 9 nucleotides align to TRBD1. CDR1 is KGHSY, CDR2 FQNENV, per germline. V dropped 6 bases and J dropped 1; count of bases not matched to a gene: 8. The CDR3 extends over 16 amino acids. Here the CDR3 DNA reads TGTGCCAGCAGTCGTCCGGGACAGGGAGGCACAGATACGCAGTATTTT. Its translation: CASSRPGQGGTDTQYF.

This clonotype was counted only a few times. The chain employs TRBV5-5 and TRBJ2-1; D remains unclear. V lost 0 bases and J lost 9, with 13 bases in between. Germline CDR1 is SGHKS and CDR2 is YYEKEE (reference sequence). The CDR3 sequence is 14 residues long. The CDR3 bases are TGTGCCAGCAGCTTGGGGGTGGCTAGTGGTGAGCAGTTCTTC. It encodes CASSLGVASGEQFF.

This sequence joins TRBV7-8 and TRBJ2-3; D remains ambiguous. Germline-derived CDR1 and CDR2 are SGHVS and FQNEAQ. This CDR3 contains 16 residues. Between the trimmed V and J ends, which lost 1 base and 3 bases, there was a span of 14 bases. The CDR3 is CASSLVRLGATDTQYF. In nucleotides, the CDR3 is TGTGCCAGCAGCTTAGTGAGACTGGGCGCGACAGATACGCAGTATTTT.

The chain has TRBV10-2 and TRBJ2-7; 11 nucleotides align to TRBD2. The CDR3 has 14 amino acids. The germline gives CDR1 WSHSY, CDR2 SAAADI. With 2 bases clipped from V and 4 bases from J, the junction kept 1 base outside the gene matches. The DNA of the CDR3 is TGCGCCAGCAGTGAGCGACTAGCGGGGTACGAGCAGTACTTC. Its protein product is CASSERLAGYEQYF.

This clonotype was seen more than once but under ten times. The genes are TRBV11-2 and TRBJ2-5; D ambiguous. The CDR3 extends over 13 amino acids. V was cut by 1 base and J by 11 bases, with 14 bases left in between. The V gene's germline CDR1 is SGHAT and CDR2 FQNNGV. This CDR3 reads CASSLVPYNEQYF. The CDR3 nucleotides read TGTGCCAGCAGCTTAGTCCCTTACAATGAGCAGTACTTC. The full variable domain, in which reference TRBV11-2 and TRBJ2-5 provide the parts outside the CDR3, is EAGVAQSPRYKIIEKRQSVAFWCNPISGHATLYWYQQILGQGPKLLIQFQNNGVVDDSQLPKDRFSAERLKGVDSTLKIQPAKLEDSAVYLCASSLVPYNEQYFGPGTRLLVL.

This clonotype was counted between two and nine times. The chain links TRBV9 to TRBJ2-5; 7 bases are a match to TRBD1. CDR1 is SGDLS and CDR2 is YYNGEE in the germline V gene. This CDR3 contains 13 residues. J lost 5 bases, V lost 4 bases, and 5 bases had no gene match. CDR3 loop: CASSKDRRETQYF. As DNA, the CDR3 is TGTGCCAGCAGCAAGGACAGGCGGGAGACCCAGTACTTC. Filled out from reference TRBV9 and TRBJ2-5, the complete variable domain reads DSGVTQTPKHLITATGQRVTLRCSPRSGDLSVYWYQQSLDQGLQFLIQYYNGEERAKGNILERFSAQQFPDLHSELNLSSLELGDSALYFCASSKDRRETQYFGPGTRLLVL.

Only a few counts were recorded for this clonotype. The chain couples TRBV7-2 to TRBJ2-7, with 7 bases identical to TRBD2. TRBJ2-5 explains the end of the DNA better; the J call may be wrong. The CDR3 has 14 residues. From germline, CDR1 is SGHTA and CDR2 FQGNSA. The CDR3 sequence is CASSGSGAQETQYF. The CDR3, as DNA: TGTGCCAGCAGCGGGAGCGGGGCTCAAGAGACCCAGTACTTC.